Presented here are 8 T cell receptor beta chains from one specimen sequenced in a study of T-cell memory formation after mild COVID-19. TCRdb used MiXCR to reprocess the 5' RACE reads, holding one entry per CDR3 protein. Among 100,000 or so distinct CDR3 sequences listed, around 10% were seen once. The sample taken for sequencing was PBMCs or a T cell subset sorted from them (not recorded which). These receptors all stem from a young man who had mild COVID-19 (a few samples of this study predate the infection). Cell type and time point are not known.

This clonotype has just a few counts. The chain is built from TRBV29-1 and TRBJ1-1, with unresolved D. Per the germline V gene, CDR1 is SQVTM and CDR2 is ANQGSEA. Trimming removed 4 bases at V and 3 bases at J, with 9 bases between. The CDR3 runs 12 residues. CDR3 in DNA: TGCAGCGTTGTGGCCCTCGACACTGAAGCTTTCTTT. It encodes CSVVALDTEAFF.

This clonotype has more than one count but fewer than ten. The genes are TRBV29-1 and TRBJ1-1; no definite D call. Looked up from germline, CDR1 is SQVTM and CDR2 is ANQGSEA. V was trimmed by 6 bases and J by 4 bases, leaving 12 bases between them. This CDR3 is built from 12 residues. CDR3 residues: CSVVYMGTEAFF. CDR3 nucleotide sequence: TGCAGCGTAGTTTACATGGGCACTGAAGCTTTCTTT.

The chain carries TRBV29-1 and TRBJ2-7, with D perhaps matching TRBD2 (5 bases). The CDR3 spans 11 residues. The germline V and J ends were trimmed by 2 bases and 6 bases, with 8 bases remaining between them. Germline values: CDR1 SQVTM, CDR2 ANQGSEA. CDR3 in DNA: TGCAGCGTTGAACTGGGGAGCGAGCAGTACTTC. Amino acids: CSVELGSEQYF.

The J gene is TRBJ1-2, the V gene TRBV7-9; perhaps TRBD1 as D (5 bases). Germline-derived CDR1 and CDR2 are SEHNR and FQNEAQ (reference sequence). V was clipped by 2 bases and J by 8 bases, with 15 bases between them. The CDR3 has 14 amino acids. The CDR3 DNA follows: TGTGCCAGCAGCTTATTAGGTGACAGATACGGCTACACCTTC. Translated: CASSLLGDRYGYTF.

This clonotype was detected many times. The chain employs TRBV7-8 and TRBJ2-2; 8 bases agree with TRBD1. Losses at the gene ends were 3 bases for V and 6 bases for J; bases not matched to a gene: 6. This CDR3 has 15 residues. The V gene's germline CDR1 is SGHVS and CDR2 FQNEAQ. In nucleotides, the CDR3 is TGTGCCAGCAGCTTGGACAGGGCGGCGGCCGGGGAGCTGTTTTTT. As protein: CASSLDRAAAGELFF.

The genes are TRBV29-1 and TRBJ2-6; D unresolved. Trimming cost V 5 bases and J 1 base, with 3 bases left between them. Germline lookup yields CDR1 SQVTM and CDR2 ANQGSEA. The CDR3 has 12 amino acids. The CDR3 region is CSVTSGANVLTF. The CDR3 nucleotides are TGCAGCGTTACTTCTGGGGCCAACGTCCTGACTTTC.

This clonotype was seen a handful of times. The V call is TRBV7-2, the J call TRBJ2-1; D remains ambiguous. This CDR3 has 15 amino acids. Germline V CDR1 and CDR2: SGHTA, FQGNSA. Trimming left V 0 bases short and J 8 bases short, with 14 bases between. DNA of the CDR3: TGTGCCAGCAGCTTAGCCTTCGGAGCGAAATATGAGCAGTTCTTC. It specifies CASSLAFGAKYEQFF.

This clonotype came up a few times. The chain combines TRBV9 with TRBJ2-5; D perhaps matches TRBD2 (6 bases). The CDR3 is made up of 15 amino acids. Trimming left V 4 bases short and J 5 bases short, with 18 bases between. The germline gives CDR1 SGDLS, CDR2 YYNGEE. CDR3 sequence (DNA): TGTGCCAGCAGCCCCCACCGCGGGGTCGGGGAGACCCAGTACTTC. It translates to CASSPHRGVGETQYF.